Here is one T cell receptor beta chain with its context. The antigen is unknown. This sample was included in a study of T cells in Graves' hyperthyroidism and ophthalmopathy. About the study: The initial diagnosis was the point when peripheral blood was collected, ahead of any treatment. Notes on the study in general: Clonotypes that were expanded in thyroid above 0.001 mostly appeared in blood too. In validation, the model predicted ophthalmopathy. These predictions came a median roughly 6 months before onset. In the analysis, a 13 V-J model separated ophthalmopathy from stable hyperthyroidism.

Trimming shortened V by 0 bases and J by 6 bases, and 6 bases separated the two germline ends. This CDR3 spans 12 amino acids. Germline V gene lookup returns CDR1 MDHEN and CDR2 SYDVKM. RNA transcripts served as the template for amplifying TCR beta CDR3 regions. First-round RT-PCR targeting the TCR CDR3 was performed with the HTBI primer set. One entry per CDR3 protein, called by TCRdb with MiXCR from the multiplex PCR reads. The repertoire includes a few hundred thousand distinct CDR3 sequences, around 20% of them detected once, and around a quarter sits in the top ten. Sequenced sample: blood. The clonotype was recovered from a man aged 18 to 29 with Graves' hyperthyroidism. The genes are TRBV28 and TRBJ2-7, with unresolved D. The CDR3 reads CASSLWTAEQYF. CDR3 nucleotides: TGTGCCAGCAGTTTATGGACTGCCGAGCAGTACTTC.